These T cell receptor beta chains were read from a single sample in a study of response to subunit inactivated influenza vaccine. TCRdb passed the RT-PCR reads through MiXCR, listing each CDR3 protein once. Here the sample spans fewer than 800,000 distinct CDR3 sequences, about a sixth being singletons. Sequencing was performed on PBMCs from blood, taken 12 days after vaccination. The receptors here all came from a man in his fifties or sixties who received an inactivated influenza vaccine. The CDR3 runs from the conserved cysteine through the conserved F or W. A D gene is named only where the DNA matches it firmly. Size is omitted from some rows. Given values are once, few, many or a class for expanded clones.

j_gene | abundance | v_gene | d_gene | CDR3aa | CDR3nt
TRBJ1-1 | few | TRBV12-3/TRBV12-4 | TRBD1 | CASSLGGGRGLVAFF | TGTGCCAGCAGTTTAGGGGGGGGCAGGGGGCTTGTAGCTTTCTTT
TRBJ1-1 | few | TRBV7-9 | . | CASSLGLGARRTEAFF | TGTGCCAGCAGCTTGGGGTTGGGGGCGCGGAGAACTGAAGCTTTCTTT
TRBJ2-1 | . | TRBV4-2 | TRBD2 | CASSQQGTSGSLSYNEQFF | TGTGCCAGCAGCCAACAAGGGACTAGCGGGAGCCTCTCCTACAATGAGCAGTTCTTC
TRBJ2-3 | few | TRBV13 | TRBD2 | CASSLTSGGALSTDTQYF | TGTGCCAGCAGCTTGACTAGCGGGGGGGCCCTGAGCACAGATACGCAGTATTTT
TRBJ2-7 | . | TRBV7-9 | . | CASSLGGGAEQYF | TGTGCCAGCAGCTTAGGGGGCGGGGCCGAGCAGTACTTC
TRBJ2-3 | few | TRBV4-3 | TRBD1 | CASSQDFQGADTQYF | TGCGCCAGCAGCCAAGATTTCCAGGGGGCAGATACGCAGTATTTT
TRBJ2-1 | few | TRBV5-6 | TRBD1 | CASSFMRGTDNNEQFF | TGTGCCAGCAGCTTCATGAGGGGGACAGATAACAATGAGCAGTTCTTC
TRBJ1-6 | . | TRBV25-1 | TRBD1 | CASSESRQGNSPLHF | TGTGCCAGCAGTGAGTCCCGACAGGGTAACTCACCCCTCCACTTT
TRBJ1-5 | . | TRBV2 | TRBD1 | CASSFYRQGVTPNQPQHF | TGTGCCAGCAGTTTTTATCGACAGGGGGTGACCCCTAATCAGCCCCAGCATTTT
TRBJ1-2 | . | TRBV4-2 | . | CASSQDSGGGANYGYTF | TGTGCCAGCAGCCAAGATAGTGGGGGGGGAGCTAACTATGGCTACACCTTC
TRBJ2-3 | . | TRBV24-1 | . | CATSDLTSTTDTQYF | TGTGCCACCAGTGATTTAACGAGTACTACAGATACGCAGTATTTT
TRBJ2-4 | . | TRBV19 | . | CASRGRAKNIQYF | TGTGCCAGTAGAGGCAGAGCCAAAAACATTCAGTACTTC
TRBJ2-6 | few | TRBV19 | TRBD1 | CATARDRVSGANVLTF | TGTGCCACAGCCCGGGACAGGGTCTCTGGGGCCAACGTCCTGACTTTC
TRBJ2-3 | . | TRBV9 | TRBD2 | CASSVSGGGDTQYF | TGTGCCAGCAGCGTTAGCGGGGGTGGAGATACGCAGTATTTT
TRBJ2-1 | . | TRBV11-1 | TRBD2 | CASSTIARLGGRRRNEQFF | TGTGCCAGCAGCACAATAGCCCGCCTTGGCGGGAGGAGAAGGAATGAGCAGTTCTTC